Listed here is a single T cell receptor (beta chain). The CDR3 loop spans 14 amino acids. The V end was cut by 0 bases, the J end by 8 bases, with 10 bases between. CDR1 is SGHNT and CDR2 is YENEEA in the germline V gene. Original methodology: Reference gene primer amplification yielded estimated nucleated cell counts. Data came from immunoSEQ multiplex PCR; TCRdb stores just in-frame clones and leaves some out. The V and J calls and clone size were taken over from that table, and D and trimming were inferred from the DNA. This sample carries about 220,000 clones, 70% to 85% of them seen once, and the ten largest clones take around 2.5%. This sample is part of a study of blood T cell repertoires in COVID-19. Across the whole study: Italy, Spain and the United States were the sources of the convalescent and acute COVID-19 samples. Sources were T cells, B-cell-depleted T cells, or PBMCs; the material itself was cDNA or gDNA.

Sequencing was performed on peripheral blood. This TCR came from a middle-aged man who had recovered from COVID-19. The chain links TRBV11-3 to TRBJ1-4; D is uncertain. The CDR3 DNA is TGTGCCAGCAGCTTAGACCCCCTGGGCGAAAAACTGTTTTTT. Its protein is CASSLDPLGEKLFF.